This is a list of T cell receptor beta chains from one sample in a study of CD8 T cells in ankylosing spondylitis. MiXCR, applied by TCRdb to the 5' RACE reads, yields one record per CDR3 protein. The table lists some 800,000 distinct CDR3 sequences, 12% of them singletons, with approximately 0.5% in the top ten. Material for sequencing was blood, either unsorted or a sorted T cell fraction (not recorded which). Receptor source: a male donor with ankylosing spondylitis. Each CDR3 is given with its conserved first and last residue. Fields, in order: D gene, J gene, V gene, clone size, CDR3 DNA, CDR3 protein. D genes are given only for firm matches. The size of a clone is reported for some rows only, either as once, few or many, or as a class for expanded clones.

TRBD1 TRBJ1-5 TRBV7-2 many TGTGCCAGCGCCGCGACAGGGAGGAATCAGCCCCAGCATTTT CASAATGRNQPQHF
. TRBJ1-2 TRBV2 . TGTGCCAGCAGCGAAGTCAGGACAGCTAGGAGTGGCTACACCTTC CASSEVRTARSGYTF
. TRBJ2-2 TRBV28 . TGTGCCAGCAGGGTCAGCACCGGGGAGCTGTTTTTT CASRVSTGELFF
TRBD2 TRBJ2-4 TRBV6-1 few TGTGCCAGCAGGGAGCCTAGCGGAAAAAACATTCAGTACTTC CASREPSGKNIQYF
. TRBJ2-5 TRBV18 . TGTGCCAGCTCAGGCCCCAGGGCGTACCAAGAGACCCAGTACTTC CASSGPRAYQETQYF
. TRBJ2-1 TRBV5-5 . TGTGCCAGCAGCTTCTCACTAGTGGCCTACAATGAGCAGTTCTTC CASSFSLVAYNEQFF
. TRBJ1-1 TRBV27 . TGTGCCAGCAGCTCATCCTGGGGGGGGCGGTTAAGCTCTGAAGCTTTCTTT CASSSSWGGRLSSEAFF
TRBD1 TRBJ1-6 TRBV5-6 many TGTGCCAGCAGCTCCGGACAGGGGGTGGGTAATTCACCCCTCCACTTT CASSSGQGVGNSPLHF
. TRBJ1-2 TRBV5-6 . TGTGCCAGCAGCTCGCCAACGGCGGATGGCTACACCTTC CASSSPTADGYTF
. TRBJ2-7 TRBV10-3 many TGTGCCATCAGTGAGCAGGGCAAAAGCTCCTACGAGCAGTACTTC CAISEQGKSSYEQYF
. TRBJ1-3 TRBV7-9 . TGTGCCAGCAGCTTAGTAGTCGGGGACACCATATATTTT CASSLVVGDTIYF
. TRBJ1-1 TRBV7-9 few TGTGCCAGCAGCCGCCCAGGGAGGGGAGGGGGAACTGAAGCTTTCTTT CASSRPGRGGGTEAFF
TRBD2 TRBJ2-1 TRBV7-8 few TGTGCCAGCAGCCCGATACGTAGCGGGAGAGGCTATGAGCAGTTCTTC CASSPIRSGRGYEQFF
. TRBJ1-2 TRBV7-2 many TGTGCCAGCAGCTTAGGAGGAGGGATCTATGGCTACACCTTC CASSLGGGIYGYTF
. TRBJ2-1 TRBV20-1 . TGCAGTGCAGAGACAGACGGCTCCTACAATGAGCAGTTCTTC CSAETDGSYNEQFF
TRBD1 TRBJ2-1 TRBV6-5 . TGTGCCAGCAGTTACGGACCCTGGACAGGGGGTTTGTACAATGAGCAGTTCTTC CASSYGPWTGGLYNEQFF
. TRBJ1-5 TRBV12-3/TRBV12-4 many TGTGCCAGCAGTTTGGAAGGGCACGGACAGCCCCAGCATTTT CASSLEGHGQPQHF
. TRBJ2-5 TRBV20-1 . TGCAGTCAGTGGGCACAAGAGACCCAGTACTTC CSQWAQETQYF
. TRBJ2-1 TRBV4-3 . TGCGCCAGCAGCCCTCGGGCCCAGAACAATGAGCAGTTCTTC CASSPRAQNNEQFF
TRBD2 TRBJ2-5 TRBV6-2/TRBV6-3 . TGTGCCACCGAGCGGGGGGGATTCGAGACCCAGTACTTC CATERGGFETQYF
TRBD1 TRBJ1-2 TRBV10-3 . TGTGCCATCAGTGAGTCAGCACGGGGACAGTTCCTCTATGGCTACACCTTC CAISESARGQFLYGYTF
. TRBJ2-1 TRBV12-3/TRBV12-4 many TGTGCCAGCAGTCCCCGGGGTGATGAGCAGTTCTTC CASSPRGDEQFF
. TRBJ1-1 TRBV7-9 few TGTGCCAGCACTCTTTTAGGGGGGTCCACTGAAGCTTTCTTT CASTLLGGSTEAFF
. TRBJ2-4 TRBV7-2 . TGTGCCAGCAGCTTAGGGCGGAGCAGGTCGACTAACATTCAGTACTTC CASSLGRSRSTNIQYF
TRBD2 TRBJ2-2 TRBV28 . TGTGCCAGCACACTAGCGGGGGGGCTGGACACCGGGGAGCTGTTTTTT CASTLAGGLDTGELFF
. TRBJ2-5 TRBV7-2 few TGTGCCAGCAGCTTGACCCCGTGGCAAGAGACCCAGTACTTC CASSLTPWQETQYF
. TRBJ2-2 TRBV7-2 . TGTGCCAGCAGCTTAGTAATGAGGGGAACCGGGGAGCTGTTTTTT CASSLVMRGTGELFF
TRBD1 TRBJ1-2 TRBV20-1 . TGCAGTGCTAGTTTTGGACAGGGGGGCCCAATTTATGGCTACACCTTC CSASFGQGGPIYGYTF
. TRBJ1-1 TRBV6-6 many TGTGCCAGCAGGCTTAACAGCTACACTGAAGCTTTCTTT CASRLNSYTEAFF
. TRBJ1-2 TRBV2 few TGTGCCAGCAGTGGCAGGGTAGTTCATGGCTACACCTTC CASSGRVVHGYTF
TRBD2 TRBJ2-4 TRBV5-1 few TGCGCCAGCAGCGCGACTAGCGGGAGGACGGGATTATTAGCCAAAAACATTCAGTACTTC CASSATSGRTGLLAKNIQYF
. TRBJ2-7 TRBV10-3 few TGTGCCATCAGTGATGGGCGGGGGCTGCCGAAGCAGTACTTC CAISDGRGLPKQYF
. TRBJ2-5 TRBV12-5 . TGTGCTAGTGGTTCTCCAGGGGTTTCGGAGACCCAGTACTTC CASGSPGVSETQYF
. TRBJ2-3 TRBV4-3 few TGCGCCAGCAGCCAAGAAATTCCGCGCCGGGAATTCACAGATACGCAGTATTTT CASSQEIPRREFTDTQYF
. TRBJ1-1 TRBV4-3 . TGCGCCAGCAGCCATTCCGACAGACTAAACACTGAAGCTTTCTTT CASSHSDRLNTEAFF
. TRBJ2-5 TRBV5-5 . TGTGCCAGCAGCTTCAGGTCCAGCCAAGAGACCCAGTACTTC CASSFRSSQETQYF
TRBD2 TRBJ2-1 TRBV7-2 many TGTGCCAGCAGCTTAGCCGGGGCTAGCGGGGCGCAGTTCTTC CASSLAGASGAQFF
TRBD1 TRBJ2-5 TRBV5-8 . TGTGCCAGCAGTCCTAGGGACAGGGGGAAAAACTTC CASSPRDRGKNF
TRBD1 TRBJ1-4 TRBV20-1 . TGCAGTGTTCTGTCAGCCGGGACAGGGCCTGAAAAACTGTTTTTT CSVLSAGTGPEKLFF
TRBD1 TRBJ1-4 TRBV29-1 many TGCAGCGCGGGACAGGATAGTCAAAAACTGTTTTTT CSAGQDSQKLFF
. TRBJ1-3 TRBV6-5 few TGTGCCAGCAGTTACGGGGGGAATGGAAACACCATATATTTT CASSYGGNGNTIYF
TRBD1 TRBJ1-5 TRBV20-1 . TGCAGTGCACAGCGGACAGGGGAAGTCCAGCCCCAGCATTTT CSAQRTGEVQPQHF
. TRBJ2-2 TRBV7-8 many TGTGCCAGCAGCTATTCCGCCCAAGCGAACACCGGGGAGCTGTTTTTT CASSYSAQANTGELFF
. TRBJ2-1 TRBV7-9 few TGTGCCAGCAGCTTGGTACCCTTAAATGAGCAGTTCTTC CASSLVPLNEQFF
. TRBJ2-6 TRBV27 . TGTGCCAGCAGTTTATCGGTTGGGGCTGGGGCCAACGTCCTGACTTTC CASSLSVGAGANVLTF
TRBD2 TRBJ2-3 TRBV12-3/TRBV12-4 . TGTGCCAGCAGTTCCTGGACTAGCGGGGCTACAGATACGCAGTATTTT CASSSWTSGATDTQYF
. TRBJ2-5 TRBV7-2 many TGTGCCAGCAGCTCCCTGACAACAGGTGGATCGGCCCAGTACTTC CASSSLTTGGSAQYF